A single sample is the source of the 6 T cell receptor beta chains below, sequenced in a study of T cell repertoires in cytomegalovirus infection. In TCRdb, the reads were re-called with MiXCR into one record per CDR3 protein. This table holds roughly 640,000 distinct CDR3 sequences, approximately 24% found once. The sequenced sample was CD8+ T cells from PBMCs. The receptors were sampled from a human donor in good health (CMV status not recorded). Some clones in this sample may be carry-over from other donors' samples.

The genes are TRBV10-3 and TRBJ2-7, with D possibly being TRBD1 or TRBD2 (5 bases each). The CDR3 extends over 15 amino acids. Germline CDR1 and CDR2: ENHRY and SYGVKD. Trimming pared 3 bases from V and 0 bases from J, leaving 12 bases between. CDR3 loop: CAISDSGTVSYEQYV. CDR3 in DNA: TGTGCCATCAGTGATTCCGGGACGGTCTCCTACGAGCAGTACGTC.

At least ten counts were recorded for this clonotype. CDR3 sequence: CATSPRGLSSYEQYV. The CDR3, as DNA: TGTGCCACCTCCCCCAGGGGCCTGAGCTCCTACGAGCAGTACGTC. The chain links TRBV27 to TRBJ2-7; a weak D match, TRBD1 (6 bases). Between the trimmed V and J ends, which lost 10 bases and 0 bases, there was a span of 19 bases. Germline values: CDR1 MNHEY, CDR2 SMNVEV (reference sequence). The CDR3 spans 15 residues.

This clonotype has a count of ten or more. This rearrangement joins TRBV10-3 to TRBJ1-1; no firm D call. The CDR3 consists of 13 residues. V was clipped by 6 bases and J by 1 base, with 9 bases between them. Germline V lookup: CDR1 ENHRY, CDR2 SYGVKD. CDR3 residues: CAISHPENTEAFF. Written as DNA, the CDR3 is TGTGCCATCAGCCACCCAGAGAACACTGAAGCTTTCTTT.

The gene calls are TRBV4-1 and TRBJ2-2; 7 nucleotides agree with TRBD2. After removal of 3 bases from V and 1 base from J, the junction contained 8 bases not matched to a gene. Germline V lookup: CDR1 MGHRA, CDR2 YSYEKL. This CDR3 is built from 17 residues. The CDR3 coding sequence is TGCGCCAGCAGCCACCTAGGTCGCGGGGGGAACACCGGGGAGCTGTTTTTT. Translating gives CASSHLGRGGNTGELFF.

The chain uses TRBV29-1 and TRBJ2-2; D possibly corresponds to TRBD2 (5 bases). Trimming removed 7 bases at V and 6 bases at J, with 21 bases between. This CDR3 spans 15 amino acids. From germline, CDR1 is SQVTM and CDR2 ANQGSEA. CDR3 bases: TGCAGCGCCCTGTCGAGTATTCGCGGGTCCGGGGAGCTGTTTTTT. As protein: CSALSSIRGSGELFF.

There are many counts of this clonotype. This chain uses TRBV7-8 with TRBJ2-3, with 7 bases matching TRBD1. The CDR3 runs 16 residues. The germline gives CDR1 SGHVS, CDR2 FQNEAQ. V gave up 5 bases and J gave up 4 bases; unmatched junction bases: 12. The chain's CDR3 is CASSPPQDRTSDTQYF. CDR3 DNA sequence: TGTGCCAGCAGCCCTCCCCAGGACAGGACGTCAGATACGCAGTATTTT.